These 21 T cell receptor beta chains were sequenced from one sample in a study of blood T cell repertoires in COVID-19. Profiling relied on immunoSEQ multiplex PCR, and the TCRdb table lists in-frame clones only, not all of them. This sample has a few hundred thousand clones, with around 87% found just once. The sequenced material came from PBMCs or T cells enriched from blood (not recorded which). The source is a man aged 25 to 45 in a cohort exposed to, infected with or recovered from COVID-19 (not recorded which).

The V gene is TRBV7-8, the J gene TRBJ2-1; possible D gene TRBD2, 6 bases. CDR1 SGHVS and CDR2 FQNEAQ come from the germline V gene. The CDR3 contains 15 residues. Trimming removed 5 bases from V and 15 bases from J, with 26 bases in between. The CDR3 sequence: CASSREGLYGLFRFF. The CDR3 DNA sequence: TGTGCCAGCAGCCGAGAAGGACTATACGGCCTCTTCAGGTTCTTC.

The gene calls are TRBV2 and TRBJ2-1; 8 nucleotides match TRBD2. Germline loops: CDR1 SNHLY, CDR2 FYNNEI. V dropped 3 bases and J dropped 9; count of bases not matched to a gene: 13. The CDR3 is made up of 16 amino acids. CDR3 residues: CASSEGREVLQGEQFF. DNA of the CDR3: TGTGCCAGCAGTGAGGGGCGGGAGGTCCTCCAGGGTGAGCAGTTCTTC.

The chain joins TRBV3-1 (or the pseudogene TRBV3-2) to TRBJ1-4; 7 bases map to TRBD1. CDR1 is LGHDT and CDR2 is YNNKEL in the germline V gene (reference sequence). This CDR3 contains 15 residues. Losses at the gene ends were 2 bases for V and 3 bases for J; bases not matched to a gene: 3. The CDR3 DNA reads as TGTGCCAGCAGCCAACGGAGGGGGCCTAATGAAAAACTGTTTTTT. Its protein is CASSQRRGPNEKLFF.

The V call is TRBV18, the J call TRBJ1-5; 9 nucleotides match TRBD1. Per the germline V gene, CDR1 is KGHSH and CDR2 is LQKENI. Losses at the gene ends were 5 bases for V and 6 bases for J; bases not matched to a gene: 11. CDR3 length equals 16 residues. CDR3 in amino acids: CASSAGQGNIGQPQHF. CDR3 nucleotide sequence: TGTGCCAGCTCAGCGGGACAGGGCAATATTGGTCAGCCCCAGCATTTT.

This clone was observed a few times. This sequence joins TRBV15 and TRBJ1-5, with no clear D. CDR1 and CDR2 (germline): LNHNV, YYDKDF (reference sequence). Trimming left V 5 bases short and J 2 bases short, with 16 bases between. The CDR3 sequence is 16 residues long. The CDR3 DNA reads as TGTGCCACCAGCCAACTGAGCTGGGGAGGCAATCAGCCCCAGCATTTT. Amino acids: CATSQLSWGGNQPQHF. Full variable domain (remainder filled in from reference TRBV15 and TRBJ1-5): DAMVIQNPRYQVTQFGKPVTLSCSQTLNHNVMYWYQQKSSQAPKLLFHYYDKDFNNEADTPDNFQSRRPNTSFCFLDIRSPGLGDTAMYLCATSQLSWGGNQPQHFGDGTRLSIL.

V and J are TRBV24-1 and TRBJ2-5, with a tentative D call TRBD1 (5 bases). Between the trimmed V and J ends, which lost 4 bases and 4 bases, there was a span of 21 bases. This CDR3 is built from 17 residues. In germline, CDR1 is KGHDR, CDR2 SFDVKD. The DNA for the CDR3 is TGTGCCACCAGTGACGGATTGGGGAAAAGGGGCCCAGAGACCCAGTACTTC. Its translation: CATSDGLGKRGPETQYF.

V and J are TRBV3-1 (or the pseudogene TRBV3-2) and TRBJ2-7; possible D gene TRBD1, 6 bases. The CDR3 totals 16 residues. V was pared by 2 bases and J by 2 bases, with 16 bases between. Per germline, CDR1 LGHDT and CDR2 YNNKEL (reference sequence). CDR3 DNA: TGTGCCAGCAGCCAACAAACTCCGGGACAAGCCTACGAGCAGTACTTC. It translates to CASSQQTPGQAYEQYF.

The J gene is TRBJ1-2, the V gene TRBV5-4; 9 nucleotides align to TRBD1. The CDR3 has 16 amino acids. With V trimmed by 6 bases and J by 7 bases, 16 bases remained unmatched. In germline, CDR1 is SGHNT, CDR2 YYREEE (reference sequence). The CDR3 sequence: CASTPTLRDRASGYTF. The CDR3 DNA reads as TGTGCCAGCACCCCCACCCTTCGGGACAGGGCCTCTGGCTACACCTTC.

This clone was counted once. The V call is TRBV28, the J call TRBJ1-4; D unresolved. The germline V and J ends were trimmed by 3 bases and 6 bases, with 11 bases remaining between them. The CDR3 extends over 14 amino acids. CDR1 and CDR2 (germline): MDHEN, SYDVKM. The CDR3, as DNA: TGTGCCAGCAGTTTCGGGGAGGTTGATGAAAAACTGTTTTTT. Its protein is CASSFGEVDEKLFF.

Written as DNA, the CDR3 is TGCGCCAGCAGTGAAAGTAAGACAGGGCGCTTGAGCACAGATACGCAGTATTTT. It translates to CASSESKTGRLSTDTQYF. V usage is TRBV10-1 and J usage is TRBJ2-3, with 7 bases matching TRBD1. Germline lookup yields CDR1 WNHNN and CDR2 SYGVQD (reference sequence). This CDR3 is built from 18 residues. V lost 3 bases to trimming and J lost 0 bases; unmatched junction nucleotides: 12.

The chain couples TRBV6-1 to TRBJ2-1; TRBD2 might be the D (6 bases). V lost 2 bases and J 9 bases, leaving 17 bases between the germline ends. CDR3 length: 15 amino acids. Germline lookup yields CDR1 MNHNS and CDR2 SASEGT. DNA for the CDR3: TGTGCCAGCAGTGAACCCGGGACTCTCGATGCTGAGCAGTTCTTC. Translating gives CASSEPGTLDAEQFF.

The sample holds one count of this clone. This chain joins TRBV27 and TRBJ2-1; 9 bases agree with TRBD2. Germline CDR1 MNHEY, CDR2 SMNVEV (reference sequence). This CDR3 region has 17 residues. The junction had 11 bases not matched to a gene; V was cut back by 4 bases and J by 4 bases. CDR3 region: CASSWSLSGRRYNEQFF. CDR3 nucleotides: TGTGCCAGCAGTTGGAGCCTTAGCGGGAGACGATACAATGAGCAGTTCTTC.

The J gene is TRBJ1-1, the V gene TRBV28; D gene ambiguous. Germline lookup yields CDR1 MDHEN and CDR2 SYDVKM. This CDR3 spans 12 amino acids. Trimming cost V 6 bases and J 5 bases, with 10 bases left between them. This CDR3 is CASRGVRTEAFF. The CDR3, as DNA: TGTGCCAGCAGGGGAGTAAGGACTGAAGCTTTCTTT.

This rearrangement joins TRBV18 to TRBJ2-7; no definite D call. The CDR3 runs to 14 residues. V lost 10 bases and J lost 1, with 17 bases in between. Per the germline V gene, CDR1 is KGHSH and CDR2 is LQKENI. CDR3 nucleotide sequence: TGTGCCACCCAAGTGGCCCGCTCGTCCTACGAGCAGTACTTC. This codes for CATQVARSSYEQYF.

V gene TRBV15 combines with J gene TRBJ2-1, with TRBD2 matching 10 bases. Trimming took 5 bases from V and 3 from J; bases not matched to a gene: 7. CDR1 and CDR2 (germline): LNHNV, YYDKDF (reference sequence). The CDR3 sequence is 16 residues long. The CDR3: CATSSFSGRSYNEQFF. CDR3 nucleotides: TGTGCCACCAGCTCTTTTAGCGGGAGGAGCTACAATGAGCAGTTCTTC.

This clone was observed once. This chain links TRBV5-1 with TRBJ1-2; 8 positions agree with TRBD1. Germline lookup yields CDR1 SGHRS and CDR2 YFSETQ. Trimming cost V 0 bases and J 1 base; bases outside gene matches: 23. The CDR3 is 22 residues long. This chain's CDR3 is CASSLVAPRDRNLEWSNYGYTF. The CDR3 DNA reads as TGCGCCAGCAGCTTGGTGGCCCCCCGGGACAGGAACTTAGAGTGGAGTAACTATGGCTACACCTTC.

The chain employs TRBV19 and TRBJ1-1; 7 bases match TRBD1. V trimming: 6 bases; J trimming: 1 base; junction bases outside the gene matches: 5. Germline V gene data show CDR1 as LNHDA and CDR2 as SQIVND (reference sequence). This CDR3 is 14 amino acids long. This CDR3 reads CASRLDRTNTEAFF. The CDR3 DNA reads TGTGCCAGTAGACTGGACAGGACGAACACTGAAGCTTTCTTT.

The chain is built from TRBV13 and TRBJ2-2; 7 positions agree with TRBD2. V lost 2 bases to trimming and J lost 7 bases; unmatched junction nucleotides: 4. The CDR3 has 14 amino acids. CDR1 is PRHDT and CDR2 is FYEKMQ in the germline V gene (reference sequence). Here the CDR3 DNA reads TGTGCCAGCAGCTTAAGACTAGCTCTCGGGGAGCTGTTTTTT. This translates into CASSLRLALGELFF.

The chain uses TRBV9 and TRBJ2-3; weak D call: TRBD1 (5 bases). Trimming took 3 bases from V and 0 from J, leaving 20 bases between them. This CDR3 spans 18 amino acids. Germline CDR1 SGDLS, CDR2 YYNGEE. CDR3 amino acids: CASSDSINRRSSTDTQYF. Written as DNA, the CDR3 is TGTGCCAGCAGCGATTCTATAAACAGGAGATCTAGCACAGATACGCAGTATTTT.

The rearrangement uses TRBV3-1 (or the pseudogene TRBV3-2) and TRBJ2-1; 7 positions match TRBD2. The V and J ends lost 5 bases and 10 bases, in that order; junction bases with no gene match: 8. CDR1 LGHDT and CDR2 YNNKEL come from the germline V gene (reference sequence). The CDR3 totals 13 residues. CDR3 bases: TGTGCCAGCAGCACTCGACTAGCCGGGGAGCAGTTCTTC. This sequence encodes CASSTRLAGEQFF.

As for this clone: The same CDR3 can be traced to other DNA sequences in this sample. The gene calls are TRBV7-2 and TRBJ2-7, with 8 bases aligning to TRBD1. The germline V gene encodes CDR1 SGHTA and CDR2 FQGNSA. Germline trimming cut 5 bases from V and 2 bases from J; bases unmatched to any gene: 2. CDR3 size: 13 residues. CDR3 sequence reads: CASSRTGPYEQYF. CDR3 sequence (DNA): TGTGCCAGCAGCCGGACAGGGCCCTACGAGCAGTACTTC.